This T cell receptor beta chain comes out of a study of T-cell memory formation after mild COVID-19. Study results and caveats: Researchers report contracting CD4+ clones mostly in CM and EM, with CD8+ clones in EMRA.

Worth noting for this clonotype: Its specificity is unknown.

Germline CDR1 MNHEY, CDR2 SMNVEV (reference sequence). The CDR3 length is 15 residues. J was trimmed by 3 bases and V by 6 bases; bases with no gene match: 9. After 5'RACE with constant-segment primers, TCR alpha and TCR beta cDNA libraries carrying sample barcodes and UMIs were obtained. TCRdb re-called the 5' RACE reads through MiXCR, storing one row per CDR3 protein. The sample gives hundreds of thousands of distinct CDR3 sequences, 20% of which show up once; roughly an eighth is in the top ten. The sequence was obtained from an adult woman who had mild COVID-19 (a few samples of this study predate the infection). Cell type and time point are not known. This chain links TRBV27 with TRBJ2-7, with 9 bases lining up with TRBD2. Sequencing used PBMCs or a T cell subset sorted from them (not recorded which). The CDR3 DNA is TGTGCCAGCAGACTCGCAGCGGGGGGAGGCTACGAGCAGTACTTC. This codes for CASRLAAGGGYEQYF.